One sample yielded the 14 T cell receptor beta chains listed below, sequenced in a study of Ad26.COV2.S vaccination and SARS-CoV-2 variants. Measured with immunoSEQ multiplex PCR; TCRdb has only the in-frame clones, and not every one. The sample holds roughly 350,000 clones; 80% to 90% are singletons and the top ten take approximately 5%. The treatment here: 19 received Ad26.COV2.S at low or high dose, single or two shots; about 5 received placebo; per-sample allocation not given. Sampling was done on day 63 after the first vaccine or placebo injection. Source: peripheral blood, taken in a trial of Ad26.COV2.S vaccine versus placebo. The source is a person between 18 and 60 years old who received the Ad26.COV2.S COVID-19 vaccine or a placebo.

DNA of the CDR3: TGTGCCAGCAGGCCTAGGCATGGTCCCTACGAGCAGTACTTC. Translated, it gives CASRPRHGPYEQYF. The chain couples TRBV27 to TRBJ2-7; D gene unclear. Trimming took off 6 bases at V and 2 bases at J, with 14 bases between the two ends. The CDR3 contains 14 residues. CDR1 is MNHEY, CDR2 SMNVEV, per germline (reference sequence).

This sequence joins TRBV24-1 and TRBJ2-3, with D possibly being TRBD1 or TRBD2 (6 bases each). Trimming took 9 bases from V and 4 from J, leaving 16 bases between them. This CDR3 region has 14 residues. Per the germline V gene, CDR1 is KGHDR and CDR2 is SFDVKD. CDR3 nucleotides: TGTGCCACCGCACTGGGGGGCGCGGCAGATACGCAGTATTTT. Its protein product is CATALGGAADTQYF.

The chain combines TRBV18 with TRBJ2-5; 8 positions match TRBD1. The V segment lost 4 bases and the J segment 1 base; nucleotides outside the gene matches: 5. Germline V gene lookup returns CDR1 KGHSH and CDR2 LQKENI. The length of the CDR3 is 15 residues. The CDR3 loop is CASSQSTGVQETQYF. As DNA, the CDR3 is TGTGCCAGCTCACAGTCGACAGGGGTCCAAGAGACCCAGTACTTC.

This chain links TRBV27 with TRBJ1-1; D remains ambiguous. Germline CDR1 reads MNHEY; CDR2 reads SMNVEV (reference sequence). This CDR3 comprises 13 residues. The germline V and J ends were trimmed by 1 base and 3 bases, with 6 bases remaining between them. This CDR3 is CASSLYGDTEAFF. DNA for the CDR3: TGTGCCAGCAGTTTATATGGAGACACTGAAGCTTTCTTT.

The gene calls are TRBV19 and TRBJ2-7; 7 bases fit TRBD1. CDR1 is LNHDA, CDR2 SQIVND, per germline (reference sequence). This CDR3 region has 14 residues. The V segment lost 3 bases and the J segment 1 base; nucleotides outside the gene matches: 3. The CDR3 spells CASSIEGASYEQYF. The CDR3 nucleotides read TGTGCCAGTAGTATCGAGGGGGCATCCTACGAGCAGTACTTC.

The rearrangement joins TRBV2 to TRBJ2-1; 8 bases are a match to TRBD2. V lost 8 bases and J lost 4; bases outside the gene matches: 13. Germline V gene sequence: CDR1 SNHLY, CDR2 FYNNEI. The CDR3 is 16 amino acids. DNA for the CDR3: TGTGCCAGCTACCTTGGGACTAGGCGGATTTACAATGAGCAGTTCTTC. Its translation is CASYLGTRRIYNEQFF.

In DNA, the CDR3 is TGTGCCAGCAGCGTAGCTGGGACTAGAAATGAGCAGTTCTTC. Protein: CASSVAGTRNEQFF. V is TRBV9 and J is TRBJ2-1, with 8 bases lining up with TRBD2. With V trimmed by 0 bases and J by 7 bases, 3 bases remained unmatched. Germline CDR1 SGDLS, CDR2 YYNGEE. CDR3 length: 14 amino acids.

V gene TRBV27 combines with J gene TRBJ2-7; D ambiguous. The CDR3 runs to 15 residues. The germline CDR1 and CDR2 sequences are MNHEY and SMNVEV (reference sequence). The V gene lost 0 bases and the J gene lost 0 bases, with 9 bases spanning the gap. CDR3 in amino acids: CASSLSTVPSYEQYF. CDR3 nucleotides: TGTGCCAGCAGTTTATCAACAGTACCCTCCTACGAGCAGTACTTC.

This chain joins TRBV5-6 and TRBJ1-2; no reliable D call. V lost 2 bases and J 4 bases, leaving 21 bases between the germline ends. Germline CDR1 and CDR2: SGHDT and YYEEEE. The CDR3 has 17 residues. This CDR3 is CASSLDIEFLVGYGYTF. CDR3 bases: TGTGCCAGCAGCTTAGACATTGAGTTCCTAGTGGGCTATGGCTACACCTTC.

In its sample, this clone was seen once. This chain connects TRBV5-4 to TRBJ2-3; 7 nucleotides match TRBD1. Trimming took 4 bases from V and 5 from J; bases not matched to a gene: 4. Germline assignment: CDR1 SGHNT and CDR2 YYREEE (reference sequence). The CDR3 runs to 13 residues. Here the CDR3 reads CASSTDREDTQYF. CDR3 DNA: TGTGCCAGCAGCACAGACAGGGAAGATACGCAGTATTTT.

The chain recombines TRBV24-1 with TRBJ1-5; D possibly corresponds to TRBD1 (5 bases). The CDR3 is 13 amino acids. The germline V and J ends were trimmed by 2 bases and 5 bases, with 6 bases remaining between them. Germline V CDR1 and CDR2: KGHDR, SFDVKD. The DNA of the CDR3 is TGTGCCACCAGTGATTCAGGGTATCAGCCCCAGCATTTT. Translating it yields CATSDSGYQPQHF.

The J gene is TRBJ2-7, the V gene TRBV5-6; D is undetermined. The ends were cut back, 0 bases at V and 0 bases at J, with 7 bases in the middle. This CDR3 spans 14 amino acids. Germline assignment: CDR1 SGHDT and CDR2 YYEEEE. DNA of the CDR3: TGTGCCAGCAGCTTGGGTTGGGGCTCCTACGAGCAGTACTTC. Protein product: CASSLGWGSYEQYF. Supplemented by reference TRBV5-6 and TRBJ2-7, the full variable domain reads DAGVTQSPTHLIKTRGQQVTLRCSPKSGHDTVSWYQQALGQGPQFIFQYYEEEERQRGNFPDRFSGHQFPNYSSELNVNALLLGDSALYLCASSLGWGSYEQYFGPGTRLTVT.

The CDR3 here is CASSLAGSVSIYGYTF. CDR3 nucleotide sequence: TGTGCCAGCAGCTTAGCCGGTTCTGTCAGCATCTATGGCTACACCTTC. The rearrangement uses TRBV7-9 and TRBJ1-2; no reliable D call. The ends were cut back, 0 bases at V and 4 bases at J, with 15 bases in the middle. The CDR3 spans 16 residues. The germline V gene encodes CDR1 SEHNR and CDR2 FQNEAQ (reference sequence).

The V and J genes are TRBV15 and TRBJ2-2; no firm D call. The V end lost 3 bases, the J end lost 5 bases, and 16 bases lay between the germline ends. CDR1 LNHNV and CDR2 YYDKDF come from the germline V gene (reference sequence). The CDR3 runs 16 residues. The CDR3 DNA reads TGTGCCACCAGCAGTATAGGCAGACTGGAGACCGGGGAGCTGTTTTTT. Amino acid sequence: CATSSIGRLETGELFF.